Listed below are T cell receptor beta chains from one sample, sequenced in a study of T cell clonotyping in hematopoietic cell transplantation. The repertoire was sequenced with immunoSEQ multiplex PCR; TCRdb's copy has only in-frame clones and lacks some. The table has approximately 11,000 clones, around 90% seen once. This sample comprised PBMCs, obtained 180 days after allogeneic stem cell transplant. These receptors came from a male patient aged 55-69 years who had an allogeneic stem cell transplant from an unrelated donor, so the T cells may come from the graft donor. Some clones in this sample may be carry-over from other donors' samples. Both conserved end residues are trimmed from each CDR3. Each record gives: CDR3 protein, V gene, J gene, clone size. Clone size is not always given. Where it is, it says once, few, many or a class for expanded clones.

CDR3 protein: ASSIQGQGAGNTIY; V gene: TRBV19; J gene: TRBJ1-3; clone size: .
CDR3 protein: ASSETGYGYT; V gene: TRBV6-1; J gene: TRBJ1-2; clone size: .
CDR3 protein: ASTVSGEYYGYT; V gene: TRBV28; J gene: TRBJ1-2; clone size: .
CDR3 protein: ASSYAGPGRVGGYT; V gene: TRBV6-5; J gene: TRBJ1-2; clone size: .
CDR3 protein: ASSAQRPTNEKLF; V gene: TRBV19; J gene: TRBJ1-4; clone size: .
CDR3 protein: ASSSNSYEQY; V gene: TRBV7-2; J gene: TRBJ2-7; clone size: .
CDR3 protein: ASSVEGTGGYT; V gene: TRBV9; J gene: TRBJ1-2; clone size: .
CDR3 protein: ASSLLRDQGYT; V gene: TRBV5-6; J gene: TRBJ1-2; clone size: .
CDR3 protein: ASSQGTGGLGYT; V gene: TRBV4-3; J gene: TRBJ1-2; clone size: .
CDR3 protein: ASSPGQGSGYT; V gene: TRBV7-2; J gene: TRBJ1-2; clone size: .
CDR3 protein: ASSFGPASYEQY; V gene: TRBV11-3; J gene: TRBJ2-7; clone size: .
CDR3 protein: ASSRAGVSYEQY; V gene: TRBV19; J gene: TRBJ2-7; clone size: .
CDR3 protein: ASSLGTAFYEQY; V gene: TRBV14; J gene: TRBJ2-7; clone size: .
CDR3 protein: ASSYGQGIYGYT; V gene: TRBV6-5; J gene: TRBJ1-2; clone size: .
CDR3 protein: ASSYSGTGTNEKLF; V gene: TRBV6-5; J gene: TRBJ1-4; clone size: .
CDR3 protein: ASSRTFYEQY; V gene: TRBV7-9; J gene: .; clone size: .
CDR3 protein: ASSYSGGGVDTQY; V gene: TRBV6-5; J gene: TRBJ2-3; clone size: few
CDR3 protein: SARREGLF; V gene: TRBV20-1; J gene: TRBJ1-4; clone size: .
CDR3 protein: ASTLREGTGQPQH; V gene: TRBV19; J gene: TRBJ1-5; clone size: .
CDR3 protein: ASSLTEGVTEAF; V gene: TRBV5-1; J gene: TRBJ1-1; clone size: .
CDR3 protein: ASSPGQPNSPLH; V gene: TRBV5-1; J gene: TRBJ1-6; clone size: .
CDR3 protein: ASSLRGLETQY; V gene: TRBV7-2; J gene: TRBJ2-5; clone size: .
CDR3 protein: SVEDTSGGANEQF; V gene: TRBV29-1; J gene: TRBJ2-1; clone size: .
CDR3 protein: ASSQGPPYSGGYNEQF; V gene: TRBV4-3; J gene: TRBJ2-1; clone size: .
CDR3 protein: ASSSGSNTGELF; V gene: TRBV7-6; J gene: TRBJ2-2; clone size: once
CDR3 protein: ASRYRGTGGSEGYT; V gene: TRBV6-5; J gene: TRBJ1-2; clone size: .
CDR3 protein: ASSLPPPGQGISYEQY; V gene: TRBV7-8; J gene: TRBJ2-7; clone size: .
CDR3 protein: ASSVGQRDEKLF; V gene: TRBV5-1; J gene: TRBJ1-4; clone size: .
CDR3 protein: AISLQGVGTGELF; V gene: TRBV10-3; J gene: TRBJ2-2; clone size: .
CDR3 protein: ATGQNVNTEAF; V gene: TRBV5-4; J gene: TRBJ1-1; clone size: .
CDR3 protein: ASSLTLGETQY; V gene: TRBV11-3; J gene: TRBJ2-5; clone size: .
CDR3 protein: SVQGQTNTEAF; V gene: TRBV29-1; J gene: TRBJ1-1; clone size: .
CDR3 protein: ASSQEPGSNQPQH; V gene: TRBV4-1; J gene: TRBJ1-5; clone size: .
CDR3 protein: ASSEPGDRNYGYT; V gene: TRBV25-1; J gene: TRBJ1-2; clone size: .
CDR3 protein: ASSRRTGTADYEQF; V gene: TRBV27; J gene: TRBJ2-1; clone size: large
CDR3 protein: ASSVLGDTIY; V gene: TRBV9; J gene: TRBJ1-3; clone size: .
CDR3 protein: AWSGRGATQPQH; V gene: TRBV30; J gene: TRBJ1-5; clone size: .
CDR3 protein: ASSPGGGGGYT; V gene: TRBV6-5; J gene: TRBJ1-2; clone size: few
CDR3 protein: ASSRTSGTYEQY; V gene: TRBV6-5; J gene: TRBJ2-7; clone size: .
CDR3 protein: ASSEITDATNEKLF; V gene: TRBV6-1; J gene: TRBJ1-4; clone size: .
CDR3 protein: ATSSRGTGTGELF; V gene: TRBV15; J gene: TRBJ2-2; clone size: .
CDR3 protein: ASSQSQGASYEQY; V gene: TRBV4-3; J gene: TRBJ2-7; clone size: .
CDR3 protein: ASSVGGGNEQF; V gene: TRBV9; J gene: TRBJ2-1; clone size: .
CDR3 protein: ASSTPMGAGANVLT; V gene: TRBV19; J gene: TRBJ2-6; clone size: .
CDR3 protein: ASSLQGRPNQPQH; V gene: TRBV7-2; J gene: TRBJ1-5; clone size: once
CDR3 protein: ASSVAGSSSGANVLT; V gene: TRBV9; J gene: TRBJ2-6; clone size: .
CDR3 protein: ASSQSGTGADTIY; V gene: TRBV7-3; J gene: TRBJ1-3; clone size: .
CDR3 protein: ASSATSEDEQF; V gene: TRBV6-4; J gene: TRBJ2-1; clone size: .
CDR3 protein: ASSVGERSEQY; V gene: TRBV9; J gene: TRBJ2-7; clone size: .
CDR3 protein: ASSYRDSEYGYT; V gene: TRBV6-6; J gene: TRBJ1-2; clone size: .
CDR3 protein: ASSPDSTGYT; V gene: TRBV5-1; J gene: TRBJ1-2; clone size: .
CDR3 protein: ASSLDGPLDTQY; V gene: TRBV7-2; J gene: TRBJ2-3; clone size: .
CDR3 protein: ASSLGQVRNTGELF; V gene: TRBV5-4; J gene: TRBJ2-2; clone size: .
CDR3 protein: ASSLGAGGPTDTQY; V gene: TRBV5-1; J gene: TRBJ2-3; clone size: .
CDR3 protein: ASQMGHSNVAQY; V gene: TRBV6-1; J gene: TRBJ2-5; clone size: .
CDR3 protein: ASSRLAGQETQY; V gene: TRBV7-9; J gene: TRBJ2-5; clone size: .
CDR3 protein: AISERTLNYGYT; V gene: TRBV10-3; J gene: TRBJ1-2; clone size: .
CDR3 protein: ASSVGPEETQY; V gene: TRBV9; J gene: TRBJ2-5; clone size: .
CDR3 protein: ASSVQGHEGQSRANVLT; V gene: TRBV7-2; J gene: TRBJ2-6; clone size: .